This T cell receptor beta chain appears in the sequencing data of a study of cytomegalovirus exposure and HLA in healthy donors. Background on the study: A previous analysis identified 117 million unique TCR beta sequences derived from approximately 190 million T cells.

In the PCR, 60 Vbeta and 13 Jbeta primers were used. Sequencing used immunoSEQ multiplex PCR; TCRdb keeps in-frame clones, though not all of them. The sample holds approximately 100,000 clones, 65% to 80% seen once. The CDR3 has 14 residues. Germline loops: CDR1 SNHLY, CDR2 FYNNEI. V lost 6 bases, J lost 5 bases, and 9 bases stayed unmatched. The receptor's source is a female donor in good health and CMV-seronegative. The material sequenced was PBMCs. The rearrangement joins TRBV2 to TRBJ2-5, with 7 bases aligning to TRBD2. Here the CDR3 reads CASSREAAVETQYF. CDR3 DNA sequence: TGTGCCAGCAGCCGGGAGGCAGCGGTCGAGACCCAGTACTTC.